The 32 T cell receptor beta chains given below trace back to one sample, sequenced in a study of human T cells and chemical hapten exposure. This sample's time point: patch test 2, 6 weeks after DPC sensitization. The treatment is: therapeutic diphenylcyclopropenone sensitization with weekly scalp DPC. TCRdb processed the RACE reads anew with MiXCR; each CDR3 protein has one entry. The profile shows some 96,000 distinct CDR3 sequences, 9.3% of them singletons. The source was whole blood, collected in connection with sensitization to the hapten diphenylcyclopropenone (DPC). The receptor set was obtained from a woman between 35 and 50 years old with alopecia areata. Some clones in this sample may be carry-over from other donors' samples.

The chain uses TRBV6-2 or TRBV6-3 and TRBJ2-3; unclear D gene. CDR1 and CDR2 from the germline V gene are MNHEY and SVGEGT. The length of the CDR3 is 12 residues. Trimming cost V 3 bases and J 5 bases, with 6 bases left between them. CDR3 in amino acids: CASSYTGDTQYF. DNA of the CDR3: TGTGCCAGCAGTTATACCGGAGATACGCAGTATTTT.

This clonotype was seen at least ten times. V is TRBV7-2 and J is TRBJ2-3; a weak D match, TRBD2 (5 bases). The CDR3 length is 16 residues. Between the trimmed V and J ends, which lost 4 bases and 2 bases, there was a span of 16 bases. CDR1 and CDR2 from the germline V gene are SGHTA and FQGNSA. The CDR3 here is CASSSKTSFDTDTQYF. The CDR3 DNA is TGTGCCAGCAGCTCAAAAACTAGTTTTGACACAGATACGCAGTATTTT.

The V and J genes are TRBV7-8 and TRBJ1-3; 11 positions match TRBD1. Germline assignment: CDR1 SGHVS and CDR2 FQNEAQ. V dropped 3 bases and J dropped 3; count of bases not matched to a gene: 4. The CDR3 spans 16 residues. The CDR3 DNA is TGTGCCAGCAGCTTTGGACAGGGGGCGCGTGGAAACACCATATATTTT. It yields the protein CASSFGQGARGNTIYF.

This clonotype has at least ten counts. CDR3 in amino acids: CSATQSTEAFF. The CDR3 DNA reads as TGCAGCGCCACTCAGAGCACTGAAGCTTTCTTT. The chain recombines TRBV29-1 with TRBJ1-1; D gene unclear. CDR3 size: 11 residues. V was clipped by 7 bases and J by 4 bases, with 10 bases between them. CDR1 is SQVTM and CDR2 is ANQGSEA in the germline V gene.

This clonotype was picked up a small number of times. The chain links TRBV7-9 to TRBJ2-3, with 14 nucleotides matching TRBD2. After removal of 3 bases from V and 0 bases from J, the junction contained 11 bases not matched to a gene. Looked up from germline, CDR1 is SEHNR and CDR2 is FQNEAQ (reference sequence). There are 20 residues in the CDR3. CDR3 protein: CASSLGKGTSGSTSTDTQYF. As DNA, the CDR3 is TGTGCCAGCAGCTTGGGGAAAGGGACTAGCGGGAGCACTAGCACAGATACGCAGTATTTT.

This clonotype came up a few times. V and J are TRBV5-4 and TRBJ2-1; 10 bases are a match to TRBD2. There are 15 residues in the CDR3. CDR1 and CDR2 from the germline V gene are SGHNT and YYREEE (reference sequence). After removal of 0 bases from V and 8 bases from J, the junction contained 5 bases not matched to a gene. The CDR3 here is CASSLAAGGPDEQFF. The CDR3 DNA follows: TGTGCCAGCAGCTTGGCAGCGGGAGGGCCCGATGAGCAGTTCTTC.

This clonotype was detected ten times or more. V gene TRBV4-3 combines with J gene TRBJ2-5; TRBD1 aligns across 8 bases. V was clipped by 0 bases and J by 7 bases; unmatched bases: 7. Per germline, CDR1 LGHNA and CDR2 YSLEER. This CDR3 is built from 15 residues. CDR3 in amino acids: CASSQDTGGYGTQYF. In DNA form, the CDR3 reads TGCGCCAGCAGCCAAGATACAGGGGGGTACGGGACCCAGTACTTC.

This clonotype occurred many times. The V and J genes are TRBV28 and TRBJ2-1; D not resolved. V lost 2 bases, J lost 8 bases, and 4 bases lay in between. This CDR3 is built from 11 residues. CDR1 MDHEN and CDR2 SYDVKM come from the germline V gene. CDR3 loop: CASSLGYEQFF. In DNA form, the CDR3 reads TGTGCCAGCAGTTTAGGGTATGAGCAGTTCTTC.

The rearrangement joins TRBV6-6 to TRBJ1-2; 10 bases match TRBD1. This CDR3 comprises 14 residues. Germline V gene sequence: CDR1 MNHNY, CDR2 SVGAGI (reference sequence). After removal of 6 bases from V and 4 bases from J, the junction contained 5 bases not matched to a gene. The DNA of the CDR3 is TGTGCCAGCAGGACAGGGGGCGCGGCCTATGGCTACACCTTC. Protein product: CASRTGGAAYGYTF.

There are a few counts of this clonotype. The chain is built from TRBV29-1 and TRBJ2-2; maybe TRBD1 (5 bases). Germline lookup yields CDR1 SQVTM and CDR2 ANQGSEA. The CDR3 totals 14 residues. With 4 bases removed from V and 2 bases from J, the gap between germline ends came to 11 bases. CDR3 bases: TGCAGCGTTGTCAGGGTGCAAAACACCGGGGAGCTGTTTTTT. Translated: CSVVRVQNTGELFF.

This clonotype came up many times. V gene TRBV27 combines with J gene TRBJ1-2; TRBD1 matches at 7 bases. V lost 10 bases, J lost 7 bases, and 6 bases stayed unmatched. The CDR3 has 11 residues. CDR1 is MNHEY, CDR2 SMNVEV, per germline (reference sequence). This CDR3 is CATRQGGGYTF. CDR3 nucleotides: TGTGCCACCCGACAGGGAGGTGGCTACACCTTC.

The chain has TRBV5-4 and TRBJ2-5; 7 positions agree with TRBD2. This CDR3 comprises 15 residues. With V trimmed by 0 bases and J by 1 base, 3 bases remained unmatched. Germline-derived CDR1 and CDR2 are SGHNT and YYREEE (reference sequence). This CDR3 is CASSLVGLGQETQYF. In DNA, the CDR3 is TGTGCCAGCAGCTTGGTTGGACTAGGCCAAGAGACCCAGTACTTC.

This clonotype was observed a handful of times. The chain is built from TRBV20-1 and TRBJ2-1, with 8 bases matching TRBD2. The CDR3 is 14 amino acids. The germline V gene has CDR1 DFQATT and CDR2 SNEGSKA (reference sequence). V was clipped by 6 bases and J by 11 bases; unmatched bases: 15. CDR3 DNA sequence: TGCAGTGCCGGTCGGCGGGAGGAGTTTCATCAGCAGTTCTTC. Translating gives CSAGRREEFHQQFF.

This clonotype has only a few counts. The V and J genes are TRBV9 and TRBJ2-2, with unresolved D. From germline, CDR1 is SGDLS and CDR2 YYNGEE. The CDR3 consists of 15 residues. Trimming left V 0 bases short and J 1 base short, with 7 bases between. The CDR3 coding sequence is TGTGCCAGCAGCGTAGGGGCCCTGAACACCGGGGAGCTGTTTTTT. Translated, it gives CASSVGALNTGELFF. The variable domain in full, with the rest retrieved from reference TRBV9 and TRBJ2-2, is DSGVTQTPKHLITATGQRVTLRCSPRSGDLSVYWYQQSLDQGLQFLIQYYNGEERAKGNILERFSAQQFPDLHSELNLSSLELGDSALYFCASSVGALNTGELFFGEGSRLTVL.

In this sample, this clonotype turned up a few times. The J gene is TRBJ2-5, the V gene TRBV2, with 9 bases identical to TRBD1. This CDR3 is 15 amino acids long. The J segment lost 5 bases and the V segment lost 5 bases, leaving 9 bases of the junction unmatched. CDR1 and CDR2 (germline): SNHLY, FYNNEI. CDR3 loop: CASSLRQGVGETQYF. The DNA for the CDR3 is TGTGCCAGCAGTCTCCGACAGGGGGTAGGGGAGACCCAGTACTTC.

This clonotype was found a few times. This chain connects TRBV20-1 to TRBJ1-2, with D maybe TRBD1 (6 bases). The CDR3 contains 16 residues. Looked up from germline, CDR1 is DFQATT and CDR2 is SNEGSKA (reference sequence). The V end lost 0 bases, the J end lost 0 bases, and 14 bases lay between the germline ends. The CDR3 nucleotides are TGCAGTGCTAGAGACCCCGGACAGTTAGCTAACTATGGCTACACCTTC. This translates into CSARDPGQLANYGYTF.

This clonotype was seen repeatedly, ten times or more. This chain uses TRBV4-3 with TRBJ1-5; no definite D call. The V and J ends lost 0 bases and 2 bases respectively, with 14 bases between them. The CDR3 totals 17 residues. Germline CDR1 is LGHNA and CDR2 is YSLEER. The DNA of the CDR3 is TGCGCCAGCAGCCAAGATTGGCAGATTTTGGGCAATCAGCCCCAGCATTTT. It translates to CASSQDWQILGNQPQHF.

The sample holds a few counts of this clonotype. The chain is built from TRBV6-2 or TRBV6-3 and TRBJ1-5, with 7 bases lining up with TRBD1. The V and J ends lost 3 bases and 7 bases, in that order; junction bases with no gene match: 6. This CDR3 spans 14 amino acids. CDR1 is MNHEY and CDR2 is SVGEGT in the germline V gene. Here the CDR3 reads CASSYNRGRQPQHF. CDR3 nucleotide sequence: TGTGCCAGCAGTTATAACAGGGGACGACAGCCCCAGCATTTT.

This clonotype has only a few counts. The chain couples TRBV10-3 to TRBJ2-7; D gene ambiguous. Trimming took off 8 bases at V and 0 bases at J, with 5 bases between the two ends. CDR1 is ENHRY, CDR2 SYGVKD, per germline. CDR3 length: 11 residues. The CDR3 here is CAIGSSYEQYF. The CDR3 nucleotides read TGTGCCATCGGCAGCTCCTACGAGCAGTACTTC.

This clonotype has at least ten counts. This chain connects TRBV20-1 to TRBJ1-5; 7 bases line up with TRBD1. The CDR3 consists of 15 residues. Germline trimming cut 0 bases from V and 4 bases from J; bases unmatched to any gene: 6. The germline CDR1 and CDR2 sequences are DFQATT and SNEGSKA (reference sequence). The CDR3 loop reads CSAREGTEINQPQHF. CDR3 coding DNA: TGCAGTGCTAGAGAAGGGACAGAGATTAATCAGCCCCAGCATTTT.

In its sample, this clonotype was seen a few times. V usage is TRBV10-3 and J usage is TRBJ2-1; D unclear. Between the trimmed V and J ends, which lost 8 bases and 9 bases, there was a span of 11 bases. This CDR3 has 11 amino acids. Germline CDR1 and CDR2: ENHRY and SYGVKD. In DNA form, the CDR3 reads TGTGCCATCGCGGAGTTCGGTGAGCAGTTCTTC. It is translated as CAIAEFGEQFF.

This clonotype came up a few times. The chain carries TRBV20-1 and TRBJ2-7; the match to TRBD2 covers 8 bases. The CDR3 consists of 13 residues. Germline V gene data show CDR1 as DFQATT and CDR2 as SNEGSKA (reference sequence). The junction had 4 bases not matched to a gene; V was cut back by 1 base and J by 5 bases. The CDR3: CSARGLAHDEQYF. CDR3 bases: TGCAGTGCTAGAGGACTAGCGCACGACGAGCAGTACTTC.

In its sample, this clonotype was seen many times. The rearrangement uses TRBV20-1 and TRBJ2-3; TRBD2 agrees at 8 bases. Germline lookup yields CDR1 DFQATT and CDR2 SNEGSKA (reference sequence). The CDR3 length is 19 residues. After removal of 3 bases from V and 4 bases from J, the junction contained 21 bases not matched to a gene. The chain's CDR3 is CSASPLMVAGSGMADTQYF. As DNA, the CDR3 is TGCAGTGCTAGCCCCCTGATGGTAGCGGGAAGTGGTATGGCAGATACGCAGTATTTT.

This clonotype was seen more than once but under ten times. This chain uses TRBV19 with TRBJ1-2; 8 nucleotides agree with TRBD1. Trimming at V came to 6 bases and at J to 3 bases, leaving 3 bases not matched to a gene. The CDR3 runs to 13 residues. CDR1 and CDR2 (germline): LNHDA, SQIVND (reference sequence). The CDR3 DNA follows: TGTGCCAGTAGACAGACAGGGGACTATGGCTACACCTTC. This translates into CASRQTGDYGYTF.

This clonotype was found many times. The gene calls are TRBV3-1 and TRBJ2-6, with 7 positions matching TRBD1. The CDR3 loop spans 17 amino acids. Germline V gives CDR1 LGHDT, CDR2 YNNKEL (reference sequence). The J segment lost 4 bases and the V segment lost 4 bases, leaving 10 bases of the junction unmatched. The CDR3 loop is CASSPGLQGSGANVLTF. The CDR3 DNA reads as TGTGCCAGCAGCCCCGGATTACAGGGGTCAGGGGCCAACGTCCTGACTTTC.

This clonotype has ten or more counts. The chain couples TRBV20-1 to TRBJ2-3, with D hard to call. V was clipped by 2 bases and J by 0 bases, with 6 bases between them. From germline, CDR1 is DFQATT and CDR2 SNEGSKA (reference sequence). The CDR3 loop spans 13 amino acids. Here the CDR3 reads CSARTGSTDTQYF. In DNA form, the CDR3 reads TGCAGTGCTAGAACCGGGAGCACAGATACGCAGTATTTT.

The rearrangement joins TRBV20-1 to TRBJ2-1; the match to TRBD2 covers 14 bases. With V trimmed by 6 bases and J by 8 bases, 12 bases remained unmatched. This CDR3 contains 16 residues. Germline CDR1 and CDR2: DFQATT and SNEGSKA (reference sequence). This CDR3 reads CSAIPGLAGVGHEQFF. Written as DNA, the CDR3 is TGCAGTGCGATTCCGGGACTAGCGGGAGTCGGCCATGAGCAGTTCTTC.

V and J are TRBV24-1 and TRBJ1-2; D unresolved. With 7 bases removed from V and 0 bases from J, the gap between germline ends came to 2 bases. This CDR3 comprises 11 residues. CDR1 is KGHDR and CDR2 is SFDVKD in the germline V gene. CDR3: CATRSNYGYTF. CDR3 DNA: TGTGCCACCAGGTCTAACTATGGCTACACCTTC.

The chain links TRBV20-1 to TRBJ1-5, with D maybe TRBD1 (6 bases). Deletions cut 5 bases from V and 3 bases from J, with 17 bases between. The CDR3 loop spans 15 amino acids. Germline V gene data show CDR1 as DFQATT and CDR2 as SNEGSKA (reference sequence). The CDR3 region is CSAGRQDRFNQPQHF. CDR3 bases: TGCAGTGCTGGTAGACAGGACCGTTTCAATCAGCCCCAGCATTTT.

This clonotype was found a few times. V usage is TRBV11-2 and J usage is TRBJ2-5, with D perhaps given as TRBD1 or TRBD2 (5 bases each). Trimming took off 6 bases at V and 1 base at J, with 15 bases between the two ends. This CDR3 spans 15 amino acids. Germline CDR1 and CDR2: SGHAT and FQNNGV. CDR3 bases: TGTGCCAGCAGGTTCTCCGGGACCAGCCAAGAGACCCAGTACTTC. Its translation: CASRFSGTSQETQYF.

This clonotype was detected many times. The chain is built from TRBV7-8 and TRBJ2-5, with 10 bases that match TRBD2. The CDR3 is made up of 14 amino acids. Germline CDR1 reads SGHVS; CDR2 reads FQNEAQ. J gave up 5 bases and V 5 bases, and 5 bases lay outside the gene matches. The CDR3 loop reads CASSPSGRRETQYF. Here the CDR3 DNA reads TGTGCCAGCAGCCCTAGCGGGAGACGGGAGACCCAGTACTTC. Supplemented by reference TRBV7-8 and TRBJ2-5, the full variable domain reads GAGVSQSPRYKVAKRGQDVALRCDPISGHVSLFWYQQALGQGPEFLTYFQNEAQLDKSGLPSDRFFAERPEGSVSTLKIQRTQQEDSAVYLCASSPSGRRETQYFGPGTRLLVL.

The genes are TRBV9 and TRBJ2-3, with TRBD2 identical over 7 bases. Germline CDR1 is SGDLS and CDR2 is YYNGEE. V shed 0 bases, J shed 6 bases, and the junction held 10 bases outside the gene matches. The CDR3 is 16 amino acids. This CDR3 reads CASSVGLAESGDTQYF. The CDR3 region has the DNA TGTGCCAGCAGCGTAGGGCTAGCGGAAAGTGGGGATACGCAGTATTTT.